The present T cell receptor (beta chain) was sequenced within a study of Ad26.COV2.S vaccination and SARS-CoV-2 variants. Study details: Once or twice, 56 days apart, Ad26.COV2.S was delivered intramuscularly.

Described treatment: around 19 received Ad26.COV2.S at low or high dose, single or two shots; roughly five received placebo; per-sample allocation not given. Collection of the samples took place on day 63 after the first injection of vaccine or placebo. Points from the study as a whole: Placebo and vaccine recipients had non-spike TCR breadth that was similar. Relative to placebo recipients, vaccine recipients exhibited elevated spike-specific TCR breadth.

Sequencing used immunoSEQ multiplex PCR; TCRdb keeps in-frame clones, though not all of them. The data contain about 390,000 clones, roughly 90% of them seen just once; the ten biggest clones take up 1.5% to 2%. CDR1 and CDR2 (germline): KGHSH, LQKENI. Trimming took 3 bases from V and 0 from J, leaving 3 bases between them. This CDR3 spans 13 amino acids. As to this clone: The antigen remains unidentified.

The chain joins TRBV18 to TRBJ1-3, with D unclear. The sequenced sample was peripheral blood, obtained in a trial of Ad26.COV2.S vaccine versus placebo. This clonotype was sampled from a person aged 18-65 years who received the Ad26.COV2.S COVID-19 vaccine or a placebo. CDR3 residues: CASSPSSGNTIYF. The CDR3 region has the DNA TGTGCCAGCTCACCTAGCTCTGGAAACACCATATATTTT.